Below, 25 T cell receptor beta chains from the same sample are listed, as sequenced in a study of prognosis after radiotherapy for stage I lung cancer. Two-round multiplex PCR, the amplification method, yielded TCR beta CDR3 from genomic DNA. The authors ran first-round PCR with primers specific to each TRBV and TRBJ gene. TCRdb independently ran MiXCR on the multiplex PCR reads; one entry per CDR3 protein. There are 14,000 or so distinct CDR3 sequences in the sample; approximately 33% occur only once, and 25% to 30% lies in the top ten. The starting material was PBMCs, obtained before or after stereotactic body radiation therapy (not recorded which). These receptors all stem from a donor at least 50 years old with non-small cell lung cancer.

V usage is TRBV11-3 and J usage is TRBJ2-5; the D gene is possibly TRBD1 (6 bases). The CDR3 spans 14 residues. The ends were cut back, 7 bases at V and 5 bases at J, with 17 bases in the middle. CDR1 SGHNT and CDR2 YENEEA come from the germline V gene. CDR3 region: CASIFGGAVETQYF. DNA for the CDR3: TGTGCCAGCATTTTTGGGGGCGCCGTGGAGACCCAGTACTTC. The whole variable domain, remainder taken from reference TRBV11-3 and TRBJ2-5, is EAGVVQSPRYKIIEKKQPVAFWCNPISGHNTLYWYLQNLGQGPELLIRYENEEAVDDSQLPKDRFSAERLKGVDSTLKIQPAELGDSAVYLCASIFGGAVETQYFGPGTRLLVL.

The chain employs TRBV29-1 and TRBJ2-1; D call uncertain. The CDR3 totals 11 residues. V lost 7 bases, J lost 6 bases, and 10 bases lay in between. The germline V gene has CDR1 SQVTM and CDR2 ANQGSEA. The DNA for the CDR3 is TGCAGCGGTATTCAAGTCAATGAGCAGTTCTTC. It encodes CSGIQVNEQFF.

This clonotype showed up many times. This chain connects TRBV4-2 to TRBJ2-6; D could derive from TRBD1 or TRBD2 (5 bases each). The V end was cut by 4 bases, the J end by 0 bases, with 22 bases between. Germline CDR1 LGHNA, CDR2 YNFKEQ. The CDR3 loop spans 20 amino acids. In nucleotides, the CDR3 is TGTGCCAGCAGCCGAGTAGCATTCGGGGCTACGGGCTCTGGGGCCAACGTCCTGACTTTC. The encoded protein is CASSRVAFGATGSGANVLTF.

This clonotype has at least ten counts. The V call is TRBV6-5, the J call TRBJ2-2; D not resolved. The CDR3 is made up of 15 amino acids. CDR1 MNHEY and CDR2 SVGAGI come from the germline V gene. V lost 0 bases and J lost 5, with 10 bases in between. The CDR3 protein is CASSYSPRGTGELFF. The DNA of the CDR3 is TGTGCCAGCAGTTACTCCCCGCGAGGAACCGGGGAGCTGTTTTTT.

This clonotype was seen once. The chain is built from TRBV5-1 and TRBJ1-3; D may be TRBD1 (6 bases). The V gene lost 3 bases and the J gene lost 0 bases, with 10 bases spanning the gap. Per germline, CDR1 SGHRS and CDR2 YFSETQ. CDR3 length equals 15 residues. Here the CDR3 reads CASSSGATSGNTIYF. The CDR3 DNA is TGCGCCAGCAGCTCAGGGGCCACCTCTGGAAACACCATATATTTT.

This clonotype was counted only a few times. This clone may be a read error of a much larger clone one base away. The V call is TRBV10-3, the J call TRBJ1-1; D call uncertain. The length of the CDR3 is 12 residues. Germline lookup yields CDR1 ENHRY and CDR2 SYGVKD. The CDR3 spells CATGGLNTEASF. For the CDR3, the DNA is TGTGCCACCGGAGGGTTGAACACTGAAGCTTCCTTT.

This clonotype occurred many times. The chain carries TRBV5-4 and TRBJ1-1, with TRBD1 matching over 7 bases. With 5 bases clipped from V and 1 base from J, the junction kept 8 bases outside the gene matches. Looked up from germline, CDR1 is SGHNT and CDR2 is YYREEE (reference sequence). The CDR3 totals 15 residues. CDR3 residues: CASRGSSGGNTEAFF. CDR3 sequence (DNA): TGTGCCAGCAGGGGTAGCTCAGGGGGGAACACTGAAGCTTTCTTT.

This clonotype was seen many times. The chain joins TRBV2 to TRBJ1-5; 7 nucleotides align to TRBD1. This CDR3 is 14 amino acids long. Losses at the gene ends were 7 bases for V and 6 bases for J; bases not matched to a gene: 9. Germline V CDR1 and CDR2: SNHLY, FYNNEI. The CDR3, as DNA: TGTGCCAGCACTAGACAAGACAGGGCTCAGCCCCAGCATTTT. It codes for CASTRQDRAQPQHF.

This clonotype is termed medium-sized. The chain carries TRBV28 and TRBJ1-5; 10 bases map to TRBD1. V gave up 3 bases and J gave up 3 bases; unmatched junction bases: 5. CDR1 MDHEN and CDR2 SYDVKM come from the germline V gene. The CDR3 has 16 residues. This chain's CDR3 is CASSLWDRGHNQPQHF. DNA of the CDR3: TGTGCCAGCAGTTTGTGGGACAGGGGACACAATCAGCCCCAGCATTTT.

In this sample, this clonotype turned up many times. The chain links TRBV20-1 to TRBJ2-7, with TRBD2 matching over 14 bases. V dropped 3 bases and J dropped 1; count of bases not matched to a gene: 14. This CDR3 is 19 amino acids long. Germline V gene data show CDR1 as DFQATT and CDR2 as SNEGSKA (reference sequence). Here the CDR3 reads CSASLSGGLAGVMSYEQYF. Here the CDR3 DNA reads TGCAGTGCTAGTCTGTCCGGGGGACTAGCGGGAGTAATGTCCTACGAGCAGTACTTC.

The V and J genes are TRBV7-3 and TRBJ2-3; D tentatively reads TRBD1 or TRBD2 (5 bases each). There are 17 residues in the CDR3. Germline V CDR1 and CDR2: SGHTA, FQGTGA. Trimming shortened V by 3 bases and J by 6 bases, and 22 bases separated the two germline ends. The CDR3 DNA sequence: TGTGCCAGCAGCTTCACCGGATCAGGTGGGGGTTGTGATACGCAGTATTTT. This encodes CASSFTGSGGGCDTQYF.

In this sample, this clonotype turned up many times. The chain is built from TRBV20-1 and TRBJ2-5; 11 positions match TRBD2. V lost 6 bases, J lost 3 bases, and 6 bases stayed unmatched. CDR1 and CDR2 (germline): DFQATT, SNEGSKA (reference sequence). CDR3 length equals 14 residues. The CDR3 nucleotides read TGCAGTGCAATAGCGGGAGGGGGGGAAGAGACCCAGTACTTC. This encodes CSAIAGGGEETQYF.

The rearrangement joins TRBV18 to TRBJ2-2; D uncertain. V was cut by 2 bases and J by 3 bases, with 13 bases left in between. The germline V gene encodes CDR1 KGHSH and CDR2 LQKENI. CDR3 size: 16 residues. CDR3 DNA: TGTGCCAGCTCACCATATAAGTTGGCTGACACCGGGGAGCTGTTTTTT. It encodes CASSPYKLADTGELFF.

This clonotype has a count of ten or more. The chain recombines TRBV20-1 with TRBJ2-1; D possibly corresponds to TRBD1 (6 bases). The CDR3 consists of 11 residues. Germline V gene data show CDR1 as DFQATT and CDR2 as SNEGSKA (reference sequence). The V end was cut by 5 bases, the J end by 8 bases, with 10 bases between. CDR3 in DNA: TGCAGTGCTCCCCCAGGGGATGAGCAGTTCTTC. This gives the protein CSAPPGDEQFF.

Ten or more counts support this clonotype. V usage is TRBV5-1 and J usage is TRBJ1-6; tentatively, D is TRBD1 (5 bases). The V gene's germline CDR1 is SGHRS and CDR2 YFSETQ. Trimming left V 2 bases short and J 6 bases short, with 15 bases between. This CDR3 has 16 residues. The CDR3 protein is CASSLLQGFGNSPLHF. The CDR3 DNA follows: TGCGCCAGCAGCTTACTGCAGGGCTTTGGTAATTCACCCCTCCACTTT.

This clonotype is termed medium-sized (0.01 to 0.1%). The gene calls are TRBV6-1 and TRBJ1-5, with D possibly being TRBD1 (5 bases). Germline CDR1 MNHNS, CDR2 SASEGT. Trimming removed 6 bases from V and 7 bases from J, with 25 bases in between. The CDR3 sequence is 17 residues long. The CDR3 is CASRVADPRAGFQPQHF. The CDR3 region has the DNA TGTGCCAGCAGAGTAGCCGACCCGAGGGCAGGGTTCCAGCCCCAGCATTTT.

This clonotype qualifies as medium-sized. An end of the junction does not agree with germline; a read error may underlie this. The CDR3 DNA follows: TGCGCCAGCAGCTTGGCCACCCCCGGGCCAGCTACCAACTTT. Translated, it gives CASSLATPGPATNF. The rearrangement uses TRBV5-1 and TRBJ1-1; no reliable D call. Germline-derived CDR1 and CDR2 are SGHRS and YFSETQ. The CDR3 consists of 14 residues.

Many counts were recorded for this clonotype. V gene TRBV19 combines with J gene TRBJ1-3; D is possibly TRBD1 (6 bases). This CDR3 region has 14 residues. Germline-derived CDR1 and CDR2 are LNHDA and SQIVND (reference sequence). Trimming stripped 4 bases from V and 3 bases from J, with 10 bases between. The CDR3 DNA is TGTGCCAGTAGTAAACAGGGAGATGGAAACACCATATATTTT. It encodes CASSKQGDGNTIYF.

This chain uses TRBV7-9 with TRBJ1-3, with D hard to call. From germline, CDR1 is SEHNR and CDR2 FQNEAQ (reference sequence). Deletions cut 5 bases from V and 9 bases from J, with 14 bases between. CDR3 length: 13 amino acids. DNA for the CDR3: TGTGCCAGCAGCCCGGACCTTTTTGGCACCATATATTTT. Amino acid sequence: CASSPDLFGTIYF.

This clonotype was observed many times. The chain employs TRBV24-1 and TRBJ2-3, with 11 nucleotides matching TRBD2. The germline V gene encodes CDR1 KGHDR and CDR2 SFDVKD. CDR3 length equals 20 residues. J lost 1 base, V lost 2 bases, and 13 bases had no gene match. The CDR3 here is CATSDWGITGTSGGTDTQYF. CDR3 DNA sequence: TGTGCCACCAGTGATTGGGGGATAACCGGGACTAGCGGAGGCACAGATACGCAGTATTTT.

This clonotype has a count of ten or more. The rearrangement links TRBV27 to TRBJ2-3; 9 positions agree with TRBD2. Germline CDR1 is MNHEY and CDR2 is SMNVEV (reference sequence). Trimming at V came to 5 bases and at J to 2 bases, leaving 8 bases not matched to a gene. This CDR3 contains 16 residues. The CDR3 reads CASSPRASGDTDTQYF. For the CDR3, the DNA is TGTGCCAGCAGTCCACGGGCTAGCGGGGACACAGATACGCAGTATTTT.

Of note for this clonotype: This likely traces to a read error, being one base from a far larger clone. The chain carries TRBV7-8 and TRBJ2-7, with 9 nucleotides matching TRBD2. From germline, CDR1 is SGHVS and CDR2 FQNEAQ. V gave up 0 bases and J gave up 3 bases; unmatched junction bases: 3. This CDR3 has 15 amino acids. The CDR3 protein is CASSLAVLAGYEQYF. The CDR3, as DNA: TGTGCCAGCAGCTTAGCGGTACTAGCGGGCTACGAGCAGTACTTC.

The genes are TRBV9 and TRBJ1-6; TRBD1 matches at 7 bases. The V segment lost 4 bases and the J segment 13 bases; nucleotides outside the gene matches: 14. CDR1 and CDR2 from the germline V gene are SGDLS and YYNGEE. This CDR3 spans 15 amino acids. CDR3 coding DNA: TGTGCCAGCAGCCCCCGAGGGACAGACAAGTCCCCCCTCCACTTT. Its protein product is CASSPRGTDKSPLHF.

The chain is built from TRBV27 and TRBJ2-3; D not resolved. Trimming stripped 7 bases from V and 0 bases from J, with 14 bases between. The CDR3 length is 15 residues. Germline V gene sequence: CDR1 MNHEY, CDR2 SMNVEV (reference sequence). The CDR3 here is CASIYSTHSTDTQYF. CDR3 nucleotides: TGTGCCAGCATTTACAGTACTCACAGCACAGATACGCAGTATTTT.

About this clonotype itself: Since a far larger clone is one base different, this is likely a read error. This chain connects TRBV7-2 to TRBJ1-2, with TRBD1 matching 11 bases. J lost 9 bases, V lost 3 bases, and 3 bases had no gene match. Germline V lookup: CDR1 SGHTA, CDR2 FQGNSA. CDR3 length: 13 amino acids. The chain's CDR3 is CASSLGQGGRYTF. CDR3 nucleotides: TGTGCCAGCAGCTTGGGACAGGGGGGACGCTACACCTTC.